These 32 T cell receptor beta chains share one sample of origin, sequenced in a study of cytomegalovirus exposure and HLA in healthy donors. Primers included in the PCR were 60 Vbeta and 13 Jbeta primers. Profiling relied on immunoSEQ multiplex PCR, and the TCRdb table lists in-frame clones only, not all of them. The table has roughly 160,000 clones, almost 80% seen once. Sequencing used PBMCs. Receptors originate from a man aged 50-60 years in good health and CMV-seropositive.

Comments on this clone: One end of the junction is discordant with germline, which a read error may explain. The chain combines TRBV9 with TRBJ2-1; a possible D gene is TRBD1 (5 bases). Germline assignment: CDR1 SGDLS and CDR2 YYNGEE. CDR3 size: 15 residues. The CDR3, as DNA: TGTGCCAGCAGTCAAGGGGTCGTCTCCTCCAATGAGCAGTTCTTC. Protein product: CASSQGVVSSNEQFF.

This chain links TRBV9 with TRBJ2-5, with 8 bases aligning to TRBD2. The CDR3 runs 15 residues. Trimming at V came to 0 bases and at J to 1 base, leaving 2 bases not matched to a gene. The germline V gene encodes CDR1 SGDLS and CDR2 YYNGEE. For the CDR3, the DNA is TGTGCCAGCAGCGTAGGCGGGGGGACCCAAGAGACCCAGTACTTC. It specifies CASSVGGGTQETQYF.

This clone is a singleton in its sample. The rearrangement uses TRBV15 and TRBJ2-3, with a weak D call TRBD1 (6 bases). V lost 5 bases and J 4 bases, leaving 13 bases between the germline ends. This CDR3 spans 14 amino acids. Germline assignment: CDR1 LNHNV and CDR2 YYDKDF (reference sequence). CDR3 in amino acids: CATSGSRGPDTQYF. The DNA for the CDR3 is TGTGCCACCAGCGGAAGCAGGGGCCCAGATACGCAGTATTTT.

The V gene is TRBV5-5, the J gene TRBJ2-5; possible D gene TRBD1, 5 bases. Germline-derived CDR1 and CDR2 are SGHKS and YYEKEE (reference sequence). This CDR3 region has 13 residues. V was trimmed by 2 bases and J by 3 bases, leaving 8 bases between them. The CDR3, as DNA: TGTGCCAGCAGCTTTCAAGGGGAAGAGACCCAGTACTTC. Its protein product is CASSFQGEETQYF. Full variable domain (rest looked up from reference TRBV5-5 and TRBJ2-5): DAGVTQSPTHLIKTRGQQVTLRCSPISGHKSVSWYQQVLGQGPQFIFQYYEKEERGRGNFPDRFSARQFPNYSSELNVNALLLGDSALYLCASSFQGEETQYFGPGTRLLVL.

This chain's CDR3 is CASSRGQAYEQYV. The CDR3 region has the DNA TGTGCCAGCAGCAGGGGACAGGCTTACGAGCAGTACGTC. V and J are TRBV7-9 and TRBJ2-7; TRBD1 aligns across 8 bases. V dropped 5 bases and J dropped 4; count of bases not matched to a gene: 4. There are 13 residues in the CDR3. Germline lookup yields CDR1 SEHNR and CDR2 FQNEAQ (reference sequence).

The CDR3 is CASLRGQAKETQYF. The CDR3 nucleotides are TGTGCCAGCCTCCGGGGACAAGCTAAAGAGACCCAGTACTTC. This sequence joins TRBV6-6 and TRBJ2-5, with D perhaps TRBD1 (6 bases). V lost 8 bases and J lost 3, with 16 bases in between. The CDR3 is 14 residues long. In germline, CDR1 is MNHNY, CDR2 SVGAGI (reference sequence).

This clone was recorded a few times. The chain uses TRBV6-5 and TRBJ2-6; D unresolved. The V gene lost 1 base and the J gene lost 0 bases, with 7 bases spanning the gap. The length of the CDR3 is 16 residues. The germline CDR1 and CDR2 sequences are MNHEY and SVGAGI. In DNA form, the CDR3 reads TGTGCCAGCAGTTACTATACAGACTCTGGGGCCAACGTCCTGACTTTC. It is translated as CASSYYTDSGANVLTF.

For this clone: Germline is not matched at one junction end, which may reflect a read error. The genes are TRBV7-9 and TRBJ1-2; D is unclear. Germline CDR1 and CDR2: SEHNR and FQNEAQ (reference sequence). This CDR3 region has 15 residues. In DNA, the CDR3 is TGTTCCAGCAGCCCCCCGGCGGAGTCCAACTATGGCTACACCTTC. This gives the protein CSSSPPAESNYGYTF.

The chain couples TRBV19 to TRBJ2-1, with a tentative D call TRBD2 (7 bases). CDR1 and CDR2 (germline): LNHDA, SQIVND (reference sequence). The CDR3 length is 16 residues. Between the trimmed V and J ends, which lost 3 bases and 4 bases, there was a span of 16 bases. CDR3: CASSMGGPLYYNEQFF. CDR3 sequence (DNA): TGTGCCAGTAGTATGGGGGGGCCCTTGTATTACAATGAGCAGTTCTTC. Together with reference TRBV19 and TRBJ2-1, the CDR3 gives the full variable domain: DGGITQSPKYLFRKEGQNVTLSCEQNLNHDAMYWYRQDPGQGLRLIYYSQIVNDFQKGDIAEGYSVSREKKESFPLTVTSAQKNPTAFYLCASSMGGPLYYNEQFFGPGTRLTVL.

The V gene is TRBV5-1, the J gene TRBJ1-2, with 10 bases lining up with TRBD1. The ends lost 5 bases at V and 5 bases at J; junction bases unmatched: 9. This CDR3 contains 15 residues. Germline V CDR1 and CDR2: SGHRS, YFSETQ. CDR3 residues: CASSGDRGLSYGYTF. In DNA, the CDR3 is TGCGCCAGCAGTGGGGACAGGGGCCTTTCTTATGGCTACACCTTC.

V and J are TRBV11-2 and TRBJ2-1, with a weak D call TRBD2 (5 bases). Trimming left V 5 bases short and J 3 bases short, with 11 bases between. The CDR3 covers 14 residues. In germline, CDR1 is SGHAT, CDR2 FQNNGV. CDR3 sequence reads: CASSPGLLYNEQFF. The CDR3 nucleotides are TGTGCCAGCAGCCCAGGACTCCTCTACAATGAGCAGTTCTTC.

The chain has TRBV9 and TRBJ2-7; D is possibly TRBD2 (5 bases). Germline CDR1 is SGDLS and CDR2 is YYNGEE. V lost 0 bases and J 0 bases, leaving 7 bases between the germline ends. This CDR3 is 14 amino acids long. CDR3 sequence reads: CASSVDGSSYEQYF. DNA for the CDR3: TGTGCCAGCAGCGTAGATGGGAGCTCCTACGAGCAGTACTTC.

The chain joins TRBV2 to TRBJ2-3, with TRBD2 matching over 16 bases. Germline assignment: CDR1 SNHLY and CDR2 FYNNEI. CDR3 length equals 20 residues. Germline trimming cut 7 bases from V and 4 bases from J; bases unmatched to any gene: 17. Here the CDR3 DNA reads TGTGCCAGCAACCCGGAGAGGGGGACTAGCGGGGGGGGAACATCAGATACGCAGTATTTT. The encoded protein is CASNPERGTSGGGTSDTQYF.

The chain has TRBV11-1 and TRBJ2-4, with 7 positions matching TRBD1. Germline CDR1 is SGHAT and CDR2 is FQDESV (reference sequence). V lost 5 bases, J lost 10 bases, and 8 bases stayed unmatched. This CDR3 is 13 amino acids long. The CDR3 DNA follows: TGTGCCAGCAGCCCAGACGACAGGGCAATTCAGTACTTC. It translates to CASSPDDRAIQYF. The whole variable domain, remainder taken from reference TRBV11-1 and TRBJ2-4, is EAEVAQSPRYKITEKSQAVAFWCDPISGHATLYWYRQILGQGPELLVQFQDESVVDDSQLPKDRFSAERLKGVDSTLKIQPAELGDSAMYLCASSPDDRAIQYFGAGTRLSVL.

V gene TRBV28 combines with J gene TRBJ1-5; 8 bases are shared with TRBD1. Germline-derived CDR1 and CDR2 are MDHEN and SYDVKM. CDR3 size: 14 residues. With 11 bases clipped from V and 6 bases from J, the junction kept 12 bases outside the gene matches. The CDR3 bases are TGTGCCGCAAGAGGACAGGGTGTTACTCAGCCCCAGCATTTT. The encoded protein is CAARGQGVTQPQHF.

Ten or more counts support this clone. The CDR3, as DNA: TGTGCCTTATCCCGCGGGGGCAGCTCCTACAATGAGCAGTTCTTC. Its protein is CALSRGGSSYNEQFF. The rearrangement links TRBV30 to TRBJ2-1, with D maybe TRBD2 (7 bases). Deletions cut 7 bases from V and 0 bases from J, with 16 bases between. This CDR3 is 15 amino acids long. Germline CDR1 is GTSNPN and CDR2 is SVGIG (reference sequence).

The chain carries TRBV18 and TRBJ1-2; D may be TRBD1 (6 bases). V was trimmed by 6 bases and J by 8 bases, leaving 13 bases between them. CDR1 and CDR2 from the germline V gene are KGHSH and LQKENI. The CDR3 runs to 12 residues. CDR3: CASSLSGDGYTF. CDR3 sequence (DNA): TGTGCCAGCTCCCTGTCAGGGGACGGCTACACCTTC.

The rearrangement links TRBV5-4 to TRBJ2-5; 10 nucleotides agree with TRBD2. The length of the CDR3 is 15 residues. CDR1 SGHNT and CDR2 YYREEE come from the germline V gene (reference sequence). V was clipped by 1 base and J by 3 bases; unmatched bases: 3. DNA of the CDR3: TGTGCCAGCAGCTTGACTAGCGGGATAGAAGAGACCCAGTACTTC. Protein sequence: CASSLTSGIEETQYF.

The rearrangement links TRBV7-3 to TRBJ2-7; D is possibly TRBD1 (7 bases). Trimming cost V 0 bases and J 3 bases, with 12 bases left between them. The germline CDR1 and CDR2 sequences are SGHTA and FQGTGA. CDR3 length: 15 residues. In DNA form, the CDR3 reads TGTGCCAGCAGCTTAACGGGCAGGGGGGTCTACGAGCAGTACTTC. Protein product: CASSLTGRGVYEQYF.

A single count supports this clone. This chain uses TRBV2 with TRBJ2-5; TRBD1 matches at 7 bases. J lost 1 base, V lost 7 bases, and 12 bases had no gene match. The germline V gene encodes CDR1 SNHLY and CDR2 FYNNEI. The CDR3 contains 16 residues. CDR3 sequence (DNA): TGTGCCAGCATCTCCGATCTTTCAGGGGGCCAAGAGACCCAGTACTTC. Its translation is CASISDLSGGQETQYF.

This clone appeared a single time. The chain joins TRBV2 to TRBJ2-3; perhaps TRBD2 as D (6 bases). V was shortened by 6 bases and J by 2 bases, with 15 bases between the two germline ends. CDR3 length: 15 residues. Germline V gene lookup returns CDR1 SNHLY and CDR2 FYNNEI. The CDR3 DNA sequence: TGTGCCAGCAGGGTAGGGGACTTAAACACAGATACGCAGTATTTT. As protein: CASRVGDLNTDTQYF.

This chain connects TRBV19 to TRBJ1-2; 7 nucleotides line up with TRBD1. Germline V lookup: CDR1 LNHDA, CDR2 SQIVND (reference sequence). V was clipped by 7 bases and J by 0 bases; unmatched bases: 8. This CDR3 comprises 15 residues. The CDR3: CASTPDRRANYGYTF. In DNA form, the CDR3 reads TGTGCCAGTACCCCGGACAGGCGAGCTAACTATGGCTACACCTTC.

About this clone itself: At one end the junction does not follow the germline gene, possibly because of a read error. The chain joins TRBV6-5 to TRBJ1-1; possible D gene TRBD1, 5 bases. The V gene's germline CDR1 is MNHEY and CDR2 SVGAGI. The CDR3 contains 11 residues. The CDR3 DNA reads TGTGCCAGCAGTAGGGGAGGGGAAGTTTTCTTT. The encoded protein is CASSRGGEVFF.

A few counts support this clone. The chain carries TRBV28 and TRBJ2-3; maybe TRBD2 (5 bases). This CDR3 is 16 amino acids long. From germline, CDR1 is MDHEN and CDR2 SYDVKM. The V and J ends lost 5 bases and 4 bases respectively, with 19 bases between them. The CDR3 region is CASSAQEAYPSDTQYF. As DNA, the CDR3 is TGTGCCAGCAGTGCCCAGGAGGCCTATCCCTCAGATACGCAGTATTTT. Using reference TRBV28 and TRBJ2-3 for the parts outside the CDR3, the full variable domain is DVKVTQSSRYLVKRTGEKVFLECVQDMDHENMFWYRQDPGLGLRLIYFSYDVKMKEKGDIPEGYSVSREKKERFSLILESASTNQTSMYLCASSAQEAYPSDTQYFGPGTRLTVL.

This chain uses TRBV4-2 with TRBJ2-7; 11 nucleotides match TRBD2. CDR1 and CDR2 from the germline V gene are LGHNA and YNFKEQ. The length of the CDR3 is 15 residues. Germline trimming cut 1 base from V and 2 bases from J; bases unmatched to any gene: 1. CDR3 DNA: TGTGCCAGCAGCCAAGGACTAGCGGGAACCTACGAGCAGTACGTC. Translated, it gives CASSQGLAGTYEQYV.

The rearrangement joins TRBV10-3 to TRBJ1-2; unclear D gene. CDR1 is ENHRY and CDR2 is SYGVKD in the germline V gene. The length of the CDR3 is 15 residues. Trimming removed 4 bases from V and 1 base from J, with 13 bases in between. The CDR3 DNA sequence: TGTGCCATCAGTGCTGCGGACTATAGTAACTATGGCTACACCTTC. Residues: CAISAADYSNYGYTF.

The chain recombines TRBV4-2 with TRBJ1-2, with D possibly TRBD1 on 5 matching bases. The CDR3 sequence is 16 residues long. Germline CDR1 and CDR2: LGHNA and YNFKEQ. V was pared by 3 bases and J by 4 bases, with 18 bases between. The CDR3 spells CASSQADGGVTYGYTF. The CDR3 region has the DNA TGTGCCAGCAGCCAGGCGGACGGGGGAGTAACCTATGGCTACACCTTC.

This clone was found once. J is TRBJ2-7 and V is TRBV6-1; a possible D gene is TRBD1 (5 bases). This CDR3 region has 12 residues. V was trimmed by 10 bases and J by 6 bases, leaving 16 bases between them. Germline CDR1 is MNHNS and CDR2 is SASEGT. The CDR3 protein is CAISSRGVEQYF. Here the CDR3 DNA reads TGTGCCATCTCCTCTAGGGGCGTCGAGCAGTACTTC.

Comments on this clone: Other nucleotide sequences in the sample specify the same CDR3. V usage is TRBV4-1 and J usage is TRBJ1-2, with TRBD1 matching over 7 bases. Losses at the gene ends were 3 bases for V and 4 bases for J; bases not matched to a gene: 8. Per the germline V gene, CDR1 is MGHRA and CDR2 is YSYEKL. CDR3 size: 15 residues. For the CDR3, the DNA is TGCGCCAGCAGCCAGGATCAGGGGGACCCCTATGGCTACACCTTC. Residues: CASSQDQGDPYGYTF.

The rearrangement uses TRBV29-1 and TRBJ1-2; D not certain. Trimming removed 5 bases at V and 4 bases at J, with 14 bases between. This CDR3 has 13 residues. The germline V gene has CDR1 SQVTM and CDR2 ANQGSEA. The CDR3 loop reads CSVPVSTSYGYTF. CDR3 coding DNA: TGCAGCGTTCCGGTCTCGACATCCTATGGCTACACCTTC. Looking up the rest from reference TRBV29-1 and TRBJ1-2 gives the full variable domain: SAVISQKPSRDICQRGTSLTIQCQVDSQVTMMFWYRQQPGQSLTLIATANQGSEATYESGFVIDKFPISRPNLTFSTLTVSNMSPEDSSIYLCSVPVSTSYGYTFGSGTRLTVV.

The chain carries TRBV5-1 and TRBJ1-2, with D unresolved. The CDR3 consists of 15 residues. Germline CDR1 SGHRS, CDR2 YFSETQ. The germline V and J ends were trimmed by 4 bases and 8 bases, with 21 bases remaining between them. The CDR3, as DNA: TGCGCCAGCAGCCCTCTCGACGGGGAGGGCGACGGCTACACCTTC. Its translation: CASSPLDGEGDGYTF.

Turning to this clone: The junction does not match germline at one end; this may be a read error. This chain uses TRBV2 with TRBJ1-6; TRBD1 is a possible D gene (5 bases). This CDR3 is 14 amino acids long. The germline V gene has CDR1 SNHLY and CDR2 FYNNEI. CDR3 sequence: CVSSEVGQGSPLHF. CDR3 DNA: TGTGTCAGCAGTGAAGTGGGGCAGGGTTCACCCCTCCACTTT.